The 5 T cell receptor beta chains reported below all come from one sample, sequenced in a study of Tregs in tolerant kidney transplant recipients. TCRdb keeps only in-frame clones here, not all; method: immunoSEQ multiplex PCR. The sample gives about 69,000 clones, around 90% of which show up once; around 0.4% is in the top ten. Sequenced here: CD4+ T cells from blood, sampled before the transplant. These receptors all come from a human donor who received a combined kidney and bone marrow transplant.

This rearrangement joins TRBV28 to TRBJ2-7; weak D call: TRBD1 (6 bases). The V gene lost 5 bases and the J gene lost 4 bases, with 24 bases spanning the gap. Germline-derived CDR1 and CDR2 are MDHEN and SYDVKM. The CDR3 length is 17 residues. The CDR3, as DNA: TGTGCCAGCAGTCAGACAGGCATCTGGGGCCGGGAATACGAGCAGTACTTC. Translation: CASSQTGIWGREYEQYF. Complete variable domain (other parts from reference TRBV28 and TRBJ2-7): DVKVTQSSRYLVKRTGEKVFLECVQDMDHENMFWYRQDPGLGLRLIYFSYDVKMKEKGDIPEGYSVSREKKERFSLILESASTNQTSMYLCASSQTGIWGREYEQYFGPGTRLTVT.

This chain's CDR3 is CASSSREANEKLFF. The CDR3 DNA follows: TGTGCCAGCAGTAGCCGGGAGGCTAATGAAAAACTGTTTTTT. This chain joins TRBV6-5 and TRBJ1-4; no clear D gene. This CDR3 contains 14 residues. Germline V gene lookup returns CDR1 MNHEY and CDR2 SVGAGI. The germline V and J ends were trimmed by 5 bases and 3 bases, with 10 bases remaining between them.

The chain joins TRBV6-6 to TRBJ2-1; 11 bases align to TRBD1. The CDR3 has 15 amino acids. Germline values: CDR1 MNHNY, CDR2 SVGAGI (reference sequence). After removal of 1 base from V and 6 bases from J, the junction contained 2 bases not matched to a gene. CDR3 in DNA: TGTGCCAGCAGTTACTGGGGACAGGGGGGCAATGAGCAGTTCTTC. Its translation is CASSYWGQGGNEQFF.

The CDR3 loop is CASSWDPAGGEQYF. CDR3 DNA sequence: TGTGCCAGCAGTTGGGACCCTGCCGGAGGGGAGCAGTACTTC. The chain recombines TRBV28 with TRBJ2-7; tentatively, D is TRBD2 (6 bases). The CDR3 runs 14 residues. CDR1 and CDR2 from the germline V gene are MDHEN and SYDVKM. The V end was cut by 4 bases, the J end by 7 bases, with 17 bases between.

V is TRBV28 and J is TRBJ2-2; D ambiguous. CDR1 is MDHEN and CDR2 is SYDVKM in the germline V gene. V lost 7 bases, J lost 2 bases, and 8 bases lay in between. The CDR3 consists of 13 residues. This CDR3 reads CASTLLNTGELFF. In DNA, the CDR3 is TGTGCCAGCACCCTACTTAACACCGGGGAGCTGTTTTTT.